Below, 30 T cell receptor beta chains from the same sample are listed, as sequenced in a study of response to subunit inactivated influenza vaccine. TCRdb used MiXCR to reprocess the RT-PCR reads, holding one entry per CDR3 protein. The profile shows some 570,000 distinct CDR3 sequences, 10% to 12% of them singletons. Another study also made use of these data, one on T cells expressing NK-cell markers. That source adds: In generating TCR beta cDNA, 5'RACE template switching with UMIs was used.

Sample: PBMCs from blood, taken on the day of vaccination. Receptors originate from a man aged 45 to 65 who received an inactivated influenza vaccine.

The chain couples TRBV9 to TRBJ2-7; D is uncertain. The CDR3 is 13 residues long. V lost 0 bases, J lost 2 bases, and 6 bases lay in between. The germline V gene has CDR1 SGDLS and CDR2 YYNGEE. The chain's CDR3 is CASSVGPTYEQYF. The CDR3 coding sequence is TGTGCCAGCAGCGTAGGACCAACCTACGAGCAGTACTTC. Full variable domain (outside the CDR3, taken from reference TRBV9 and TRBJ2-7): DSGVTQTPKHLITATGQRVTLRCSPRSGDLSVYWYQQSLDQGLQFLIQYYNGEERAKGNILERFSAQQFPDLHSELNLSSLELGDSALYFCASSVGPTYEQYFGPGTRLTVT.

This clonotype was seen only a few times. This chain links TRBV5-1 with TRBJ2-7; D tentatively fits TRBD1 or TRBD2 (5 bases each). Trimming left V 4 bases short and J 0 bases short, with 17 bases between. The CDR3 loop spans 16 amino acids. Per germline, CDR1 SGHRS and CDR2 YFSETQ. The CDR3 loop is CASSPRVGTSSYEQYF. CDR3 nucleotide sequence: TGCGCCAGCAGCCCCAGGGTTGGGACCAGCTCCTACGAGCAGTACTTC.

This rearrangement joins TRBV27 to TRBJ2-3; no clear D. Germline V lookup: CDR1 MNHEY, CDR2 SMNVEV (reference sequence). The CDR3 length is 17 residues. The germline V and J ends were trimmed by 8 bases and 6 bases, with 27 bases remaining between them. CDR3 loop: CASPQPPLGGATDTQYF. CDR3 nucleotide sequence: TGTGCCAGCCCCCAGCCCCCCTTGGGCGGAGCCACGGATACGCAGTATTTT.

There are a few counts of this clonotype. V usage is TRBV20-1 and J usage is TRBJ1-1, with D possibly TRBD1 on 5 matching bases. CDR1 and CDR2 (germline): DFQATT, SNEGSKA (reference sequence). V lost 2 bases and J lost 1, with 11 bases in between. The CDR3 has 14 residues. The CDR3 nucleotides read TGCAGTGCTAGACTCTCAGGGAGGAACACTGAAGCTTTCTTT. Protein sequence: CSARLSGRNTEAFF.

This clonotype was seen ten or more times. The rearrangement uses TRBV5-1 and TRBJ2-7; 8 bases fit TRBD1. The CDR3 extends over 13 amino acids. V lost 4 bases to trimming and J lost 7 bases; unmatched junction nucleotides: 7. Germline-derived CDR1 and CDR2 are SGHRS and YFSETQ. The CDR3 DNA sequence: TGCGCCAGCAGCCCTGGACAGGGTATAGAGCAGTACTTC. It codes for CASSPGQGIEQYF.

This clonotype appeared a few times. V and J are TRBV28 and TRBJ2-1; TRBD2 agrees at 10 bases. Germline loops: CDR1 MDHEN, CDR2 SYDVKM. This CDR3 spans 18 amino acids. With 5 bases clipped from V and 4 bases from J, the junction kept 14 bases outside the gene matches. CDR3 DNA sequence: TGTGCCAGCAGTCTCCCCTTCGTAGAGCGGGAGGGGTACAATGAGCAGTTCTTC. Translating gives CASSLPFVEREGYNEQFF.

The table lists this clonotype with a few counts. The chain combines TRBV9 with TRBJ2-1; TRBD1 agrees at 10 bases. The V gene's germline CDR1 is SGDLS and CDR2 YYNGEE. The CDR3 spans 15 residues. V trimming: 4 bases; J trimming: 2 bases; junction bases outside the gene matches: 3. The DNA for the CDR3 is TGTGCCAGCAGCAAAGGGACAGGGGCCTACAATGAGCAGTTCTTC. Protein product: CASSKGTGAYNEQFF. Drawing the rest from reference TRBV9 and TRBJ2-1, the complete variable domain is DSGVTQTPKHLITATGQRVTLRCSPRSGDLSVYWYQQSLDQGLQFLIQYYNGEERAKGNILERFSAQQFPDLHSELNLSSLELGDSALYFCASSKGTGAYNEQFFGPGTRLTVL.

The chain joins TRBV7-3 to TRBJ2-1, with TRBD1 as a possible D gene (6 bases). Germline V gene sequence: CDR1 SGHTA, CDR2 FQGTGA. Trimming shortened V by 0 bases and J by 1 base, and 10 bases separated the two germline ends. The CDR3 runs to 16 residues. For the CDR3, the DNA is TGTGCCAGCAGCTTAACTCCTAGGGGGTCCTACAATGAGCAGTTCTTC. Translated: CASSLTPRGSYNEQFF.

This clonotype was counted ten times or more. The chain joins TRBV20-1 to TRBJ2-1; 12 nucleotides align to TRBD2. Germline CDR1 reads DFQATT; CDR2 reads SNEGSKA (reference sequence). V lost 1 base and J lost 4; bases outside the gene matches: 8. The CDR3 has 17 residues. The CDR3 here is CSARGGLAGSLYNEQFF. The DNA of the CDR3 is TGCAGTGCTAGAGGTGGACTAGCGGGATCCCTGTACAATGAGCAGTTCTTC.

This clonotype was detected only a few times. The chain recombines TRBV9 with TRBJ2-1; 8 positions agree with TRBD2. Germline lookup yields CDR1 SGDLS and CDR2 YYNGEE. V dropped 5 bases and J dropped 1; count of bases not matched to a gene: 11. The CDR3 covers 17 residues. In DNA form, the CDR3 reads TGTGCCAGCAGTCATCCTATTAGCGGGGAGTCCTACAATGAGCAGTTCTTC. Translating it yields CASSHPISGESYNEQFF.

This clonotype was counted only a few times. A read error may produce the germline difference seen at one junction end. This chain joins TRBV7-7 and TRBJ2-5; 11 nucleotides match TRBD1. Per the germline V gene, CDR1 is SSHAT and CDR2 is FNYEAQ (reference sequence). The CDR3 contains 15 residues. CDR3 amino acids: CASTAGTGGDETQYF. The DNA for the CDR3 is TGTGCTAGCACCGCTGGGACAGGGGGAGATGAGACCCAGTACTTC.

At least ten counts were recorded for this clonotype. The chain carries TRBV5-1 and TRBJ1-2; perhaps TRBD1 as D (6 bases). Trimming took off 8 bases at V and 0 bases at J, with 20 bases between the two ends. This CDR3 has 16 residues. Per the germline V gene, CDR1 is SGHRS and CDR2 is YFSETQ. The CDR3 nucleotides read TGCGCCAGTACCGGATGGACAGAAACCTCTAACTATGGCTACACCTTC. Translating it yields CASTGWTETSNYGYTF. Based on the CDR3 plus reference TRBV5-1 and TRBJ1-2, the full variable domain is KAGVTQTPRYLIKTRGQQVTLSCSPISGHRSVSWYQQTPGQGLQFLFEYFSETQRNKGNFPGRFSGRQFSNSRSEMNVSTLELGDSALYLCASTGWTETSNYGYTFGSGTRLTVV.

This clonotype turned up a few times. This sequence joins TRBV10-3 and TRBJ2-3; D might be TRBD2 (6 bases). The CDR3 is made up of 14 amino acids. V lost 2 bases to trimming and J lost 4 bases, with 10 bases between them. The germline CDR1 and CDR2 sequences are ENHRY and SYGVKD. In nucleotides, the CDR3 is TGTGCCATCAGTGAGGGGACTCTGGCAGATACGCAGTATTTT. As protein: CAISEGTLADTQYF.

Many counts were recorded for this clonotype. The genes are TRBV18 and TRBJ1-1; D remains unclear. V was clipped by 0 bases and J by 6 bases, with 8 bases between them. CDR3 length: 13 amino acids. Germline lookup yields CDR1 KGHSH and CDR2 LQKENI. CDR3 region: CASSPPNQPEAFF. The CDR3 coding sequence is TGTGCCAGCTCACCACCTAACCAACCTGAAGCTTTCTTT.

The rearrangement uses TRBV20-1 and TRBJ1-1; D might be TRBD1 (6 bases). Trimming stripped 8 bases from V and 9 bases from J, with 22 bases between. Germline loops: CDR1 DFQATT, CDR2 SNEGSKA (reference sequence). This CDR3 has 13 amino acids. The CDR3 loop reads CSPRSQGNLKAFF. The CDR3 nucleotides are TGCAGTCCCAGATCACAGGGAAACCTAAAAGCTTTCTTT.

Only a few counts were recorded for this clonotype. The V call is TRBV15, the J call TRBJ2-1; maybe TRBD2 (6 bases). Germline V lookup: CDR1 LNHNV, CDR2 YYDKDF (reference sequence). The CDR3 runs 16 residues. Trimming shortened V by 5 bases and J by 0 bases, and 14 bases separated the two germline ends. The CDR3, as DNA: TGTGCCACCAGCCGCAGGGCCGGGAGCTCCTACAATGAGCAGTTCTTC. Its translation is CATSRRAGSSYNEQFF.

There are a few counts of this clonotype. This chain connects TRBV19 to TRBJ1-5; D is undetermined. Trimming removed 5 bases at V and 0 bases at J, with 5 bases between. The CDR3 length is 13 residues. Germline V gene lookup returns CDR1 LNHDA and CDR2 SQIVND (reference sequence). This CDR3 is CASSDISNQPQHF. CDR3 bases: TGTGCCAGTAGTGACATTAGCAATCAGCCCCAGCATTTT. Full variable domain (outside the CDR3, taken from reference TRBV19 and TRBJ1-5): DGGITQSPKYLFRKEGQNVTLSCEQNLNHDAMYWYRQDPGQGLRLIYYSQIVNDFQKGDIAEGYSVSREKKESFPLTVTSAQKNPTAFYLCASSDISNQPQHFGDGTRLSIL.

The chain links TRBV12-3 or TRBV12-4 to TRBJ2-1, with D hard to call. This CDR3 is built from 12 residues. V was clipped by 6 bases and J by 7 bases, with 10 bases between them. The CDR3 loop is CASRFDMNEQFF. The CDR3, as DNA: TGTGCCAGCAGATTCGACATGAATGAGCAGTTCTTC.

This clonotype was seen only a few times. The chain recombines TRBV28 with TRBJ1-4; maybe TRBD1 (5 bases). V lost 3 bases to trimming and J lost 4 bases, with 15 bases between them. This CDR3 is built from 16 residues. The germline V gene has CDR1 MDHEN and CDR2 SYDVKM. CDR3 protein: CASSLTGTSGNEKLFF. The CDR3 DNA is TGTGCCAGCAGTTTGACCGGGACCTCGGGTAATGAAAAACTGTTTTTT.

The gene calls are TRBV20-1 and TRBJ2-5; TRBD2 agrees at 8 bases. Germline-derived CDR1 and CDR2 are DFQATT and SNEGSKA (reference sequence). V lost 6 bases, J lost 5 bases, and 5 bases stayed unmatched. The CDR3 covers 12 residues. The CDR3 loop is CSAKRGWETQYF. The CDR3 DNA sequence: TGCAGTGCCAAGCGGGGGTGGGAGACCCAGTACTTC.

This clonotype was seen a few times. The chain employs TRBV28 and TRBJ2-3, with 7 bases that match TRBD1. CDR1 and CDR2 (germline): MDHEN, SYDVKM. Trimming cost V 4 bases and J 1 base; bases outside gene matches: 8. This CDR3 region has 16 residues. DNA of the CDR3: TGTGCCAGCAGTTGGGACAGACCATCCGGCACAGATACGCAGTATTTT. This sequence encodes CASSWDRPSGTDTQYF.

V and J are TRBV5-1 and TRBJ1-6; D call uncertain. This CDR3 has 13 residues. V gave up 0 bases and J gave up 12 bases, with 10 bases separating them. Germline CDR1 is SGHRS and CDR2 is YFSETQ. CDR3 residues: CASSLAFGGPLHF. The CDR3 region has the DNA TGCGCCAGCAGCTTGGCCTTCGGAGGACCCCTCCACTTT. Using reference TRBV5-1 and TRBJ1-6 for the parts outside the CDR3, the full variable domain is KAGVTQTPRYLIKTRGQQVTLSCSPISGHRSVSWYQQTPGQGLQFLFEYFSETQRNKGNFPGRFSGRQFSNSRSEMNVSTLELGDSALYLCASSLAFGGPLHFGNGTRLTVT.

This clonotype was recorded at least ten times. CDR3 loop: CASSELGGTYGYTF. Here the CDR3 DNA reads TGTGCCAGCAGTGAATTGGGCGGAACCTATGGCTACACCTTC. The chain employs TRBV25-1 and TRBJ1-2, with D unresolved. Trimming left V 1 base short and J 4 bases short, with 10 bases between. The CDR3 is 14 amino acids. The germline gives CDR1 MGHDK, CDR2 SYGVNS.

The chain links TRBV6-5 to TRBJ2-2; D tentatively reads TRBD1 or TRBD2 (5 bases each). The CDR3 is 17 residues long. Germline V CDR1 and CDR2: MNHEY, SVGAGI. Trimming pared 2 bases from V and 0 bases from J, leaving 13 bases between. The CDR3 spells CASSYRPGRTNTGELFF. The CDR3 DNA follows: TGTGCCAGCAGTTACCGACCGGGACGGACGAACACCGGGGAGCTGTTTTTT.

This clonotype was seen a few times. The chain has TRBV12-3 or TRBV12-4 and TRBJ2-4; D possibly matches TRBD1 or TRBD2 (5 bases each). V gave up 6 bases and J gave up 11 bases, with 14 bases separating them. The CDR3 spans 12 residues. The CDR3 DNA follows: TGTGCCAGCAGAGGGACCAGGCCCGTTCAGTACTTC. This gives the protein CASRGTRPVQYF.

This clonotype was detected once. A much larger clone sits a single nucleotide away, making a read error possible. V usage is TRBV13 and J usage is TRBJ2-2, with 7 bases that match TRBD1. Losses at the gene ends were 4 bases for V and 4 bases for J; bases not matched to a gene: 3. The germline V gene encodes CDR1 PRHDT and CDR2 FYEKMQ (reference sequence). This CDR3 has 14 residues. DNA for the CDR3: TGTGCCAGCAGCTGGGGACAGCGCACCGGGGAGCTGTTTTTT. Its protein is CASSWGQRTGELFF. The full variable domain, rest sourced from reference TRBV13 and TRBJ2-2, is AAGVIQSPRHLIKEKRETATLKCYPIPRHDTVYWYQQGPGQDPQFLISFYEKMQSDKGSIPDRFSAQQFSDYHSELNMSSLELGDSALYFCASSWGQRTGELFFGEGSRLTVL.

J is TRBJ2-4 and V is TRBV12-3 or TRBV12-4; D gene unclear. Trimming removed 2 bases from V and 4 bases from J, with 9 bases in between. The CDR3 length is 14 residues. The chain's CDR3 is CASSLTEHKNIQYF. The CDR3, as DNA: TGTGCCAGCAGTTTAACCGAGCATAAAAACATTCAGTACTTC.

V and J are TRBV4-2 and TRBJ2-7, with D perhaps matching TRBD1 (6 bases). The CDR3 spans 14 residues. Trimming left V 10 bases short and J 3 bases short, with 19 bases between. Germline CDR1 LGHNA, CDR2 YNFKEQ. CDR3 loop: CAIGPGLGGYEQYF. The DNA for the CDR3 is TGTGCCATCGGCCCCGGGCTAGGGGGCTACGAGCAGTACTTC.

The V call is TRBV20-1, the J call TRBJ2-2, with D perhaps matching TRBD2 (6 bases). From germline, CDR1 is DFQATT and CDR2 SNEGSKA (reference sequence). The CDR3 runs to 15 residues. V lost 2 bases, J lost 0 bases, and 10 bases lay in between. The CDR3 DNA reads TGCAGTGCTAGATCTGGAGGGACGAACACCGGGGAGCTGTTTTTT. Translated, it gives CSARSGGTNTGELFF.

Points on this clonotype: A much larger clone is a single base away; this may be a read error. The chain recombines TRBV4-3 with TRBJ1-1, with 7 positions matching TRBD1. The germline V gene encodes CDR1 LGHNA and CDR2 YSLEER. The CDR3 runs to 15 residues. Germline trimming cut 2 bases from V and 3 bases from J; bases unmatched to any gene: 6. CDR3 nucleotides: TGCGCCAGCAGCCAAAAAGTCGACAGGGACACTGAAGCTTTCTTT. Translated, it gives CASSQKVDRDTEAFF.